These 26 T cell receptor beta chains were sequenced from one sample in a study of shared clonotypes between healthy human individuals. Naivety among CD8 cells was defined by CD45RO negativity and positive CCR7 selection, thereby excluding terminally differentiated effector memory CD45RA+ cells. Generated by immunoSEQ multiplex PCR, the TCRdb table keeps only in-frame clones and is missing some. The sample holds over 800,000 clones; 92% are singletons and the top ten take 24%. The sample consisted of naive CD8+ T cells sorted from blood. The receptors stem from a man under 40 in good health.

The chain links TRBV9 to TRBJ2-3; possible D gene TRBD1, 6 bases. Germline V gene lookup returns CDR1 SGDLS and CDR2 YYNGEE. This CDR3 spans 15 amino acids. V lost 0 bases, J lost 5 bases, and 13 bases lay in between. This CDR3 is CASSVGTVERDTQYF. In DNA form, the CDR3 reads TGTGCCAGCAGCGTAGGGACAGTGGAACGAGATACGCAGTATTTT.

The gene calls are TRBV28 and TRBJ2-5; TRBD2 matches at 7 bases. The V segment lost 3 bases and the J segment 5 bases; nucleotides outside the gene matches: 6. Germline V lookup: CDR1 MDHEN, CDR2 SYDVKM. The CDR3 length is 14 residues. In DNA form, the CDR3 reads TGTGCCAGCAGTTTTGCTAGCGGCGGGGAGACCCAGTACTTC. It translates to CASSFASGGETQYF.

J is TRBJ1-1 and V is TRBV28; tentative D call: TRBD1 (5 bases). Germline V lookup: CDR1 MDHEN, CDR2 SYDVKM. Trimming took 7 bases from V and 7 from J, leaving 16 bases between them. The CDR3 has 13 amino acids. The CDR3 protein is CASKGGLQGEAFF. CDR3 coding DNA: TGTGCCAGCAAAGGAGGTTTGCAGGGTGAAGCTTTCTTT.

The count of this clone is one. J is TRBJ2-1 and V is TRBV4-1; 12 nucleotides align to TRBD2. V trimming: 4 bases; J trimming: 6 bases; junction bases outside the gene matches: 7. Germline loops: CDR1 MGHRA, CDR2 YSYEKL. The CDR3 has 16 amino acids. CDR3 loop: CASSPPSGRAGNEQFF. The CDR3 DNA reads TGCGCCAGCAGCCCCCCTAGCGGGAGGGCCGGCAATGAGCAGTTCTTC.

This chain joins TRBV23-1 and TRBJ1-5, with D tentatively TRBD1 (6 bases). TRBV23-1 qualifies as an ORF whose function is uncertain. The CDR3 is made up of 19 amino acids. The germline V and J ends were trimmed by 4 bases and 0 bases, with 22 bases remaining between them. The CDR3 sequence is CASSLLGGGSLYSNQPQHF. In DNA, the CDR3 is TGCGCCAGCAGTCTTTTAGGAGGGGGATCCCTATATAGCAATCAGCCCCAGCATTTT.

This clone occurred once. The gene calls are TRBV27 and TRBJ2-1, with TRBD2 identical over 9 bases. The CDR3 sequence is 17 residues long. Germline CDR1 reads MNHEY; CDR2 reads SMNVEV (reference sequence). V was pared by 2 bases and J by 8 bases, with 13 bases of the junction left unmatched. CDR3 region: CASSLRFGASGNDEQFF. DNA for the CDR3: TGTGCCAGCAGTTTAAGGTTCGGGGCTAGCGGGAATGATGAGCAGTTCTTC.

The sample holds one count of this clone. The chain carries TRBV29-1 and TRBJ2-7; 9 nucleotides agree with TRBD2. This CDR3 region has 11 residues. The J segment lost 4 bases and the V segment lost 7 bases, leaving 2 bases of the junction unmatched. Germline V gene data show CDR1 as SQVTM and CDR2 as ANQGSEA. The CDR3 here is CSGGGGYEQYF. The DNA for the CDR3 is TGCAGCGGCGGGGGGGGATACGAGCAGTACTTC.

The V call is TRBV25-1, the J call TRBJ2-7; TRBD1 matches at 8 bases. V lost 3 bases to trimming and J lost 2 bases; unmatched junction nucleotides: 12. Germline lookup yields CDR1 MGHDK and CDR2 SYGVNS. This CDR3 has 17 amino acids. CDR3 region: CASSDLSTGDQTYEQYF. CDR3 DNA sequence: TGTGCCAGCAGTGACCTCTCGACAGGGGATCAAACCTACGAGCAGTACTTC.

The CDR3 bases are TGTGCCAGCAGTTCAACCGACAGCACAGATACGCAGTATTTT. The encoded protein is CASSSTDSTDTQYF. V usage is TRBV27 and J usage is TRBJ2-3, with no clear D. Trimming pared 4 bases from V and 0 bases from J, leaving 8 bases between. The CDR3 is 14 residues long. Germline V gene lookup returns CDR1 MNHEY and CDR2 SMNVEV (reference sequence).

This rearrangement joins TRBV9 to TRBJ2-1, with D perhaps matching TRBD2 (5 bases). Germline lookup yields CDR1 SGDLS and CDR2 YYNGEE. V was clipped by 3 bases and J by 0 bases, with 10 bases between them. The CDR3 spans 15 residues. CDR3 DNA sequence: TGTGCCAGCAGCGGATATCGGGACTCCTACAATGAGCAGTTCTTC. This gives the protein CASSGYRDSYNEQFF. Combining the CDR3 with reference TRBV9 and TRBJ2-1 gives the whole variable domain DSGVTQTPKHLITATGQRVTLRCSPRSGDLSVYWYQQSLDQGLQFLIQYYNGEERAKGNILERFSAQQFPDLHSELNLSSLELGDSALYFCASSGYRDSYNEQFFGPGTRLTVL.

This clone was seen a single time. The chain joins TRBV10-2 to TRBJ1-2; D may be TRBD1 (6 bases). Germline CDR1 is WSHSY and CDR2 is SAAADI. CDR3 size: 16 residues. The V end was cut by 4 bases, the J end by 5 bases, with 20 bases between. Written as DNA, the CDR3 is TGCGCCAGCAGTGGAGACAGGATCCCCGAAGGATATGGCTACACCTTC. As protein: CASSGDRIPEGYGYTF.

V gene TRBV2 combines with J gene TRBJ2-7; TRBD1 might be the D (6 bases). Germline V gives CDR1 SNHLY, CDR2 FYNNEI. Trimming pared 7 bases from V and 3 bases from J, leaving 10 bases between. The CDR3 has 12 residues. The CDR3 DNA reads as TGTGCCAGCAAAGCAGGGGACTACGAGCAGTACTTC. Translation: CASKAGDYEQYF.

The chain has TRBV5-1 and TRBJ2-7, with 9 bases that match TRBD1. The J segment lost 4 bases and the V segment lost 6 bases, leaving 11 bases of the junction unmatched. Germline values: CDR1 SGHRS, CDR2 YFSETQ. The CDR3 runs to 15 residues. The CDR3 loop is CASTNPGQGVYEQYF. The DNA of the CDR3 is TGCGCCAGCACAAATCCGGGACAGGGAGTATACGAGCAGTACTTC.

CDR3 region: CASTTLAGGRYEQYF. The DNA for the CDR3 is TGTGCCAGCACCACTCTAGCGGGAGGGCGCTACGAGCAGTACTTC. The V and J genes are TRBV27 and TRBJ2-7; TRBD2 aligns across 12 bases. The CDR3 extends over 15 amino acids. Per the germline V gene, CDR1 is MNHEY and CDR2 is SMNVEV (reference sequence). With 7 bases clipped from V and 3 bases from J, the junction kept 7 bases outside the gene matches.

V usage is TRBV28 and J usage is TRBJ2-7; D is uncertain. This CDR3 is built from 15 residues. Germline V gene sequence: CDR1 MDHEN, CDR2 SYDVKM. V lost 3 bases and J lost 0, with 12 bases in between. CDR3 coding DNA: TGTGCCAGCAGTTTGTCCAGGAGCCACTCCTACGAGCAGTACTTC. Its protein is CASSLSRSHSYEQYF.

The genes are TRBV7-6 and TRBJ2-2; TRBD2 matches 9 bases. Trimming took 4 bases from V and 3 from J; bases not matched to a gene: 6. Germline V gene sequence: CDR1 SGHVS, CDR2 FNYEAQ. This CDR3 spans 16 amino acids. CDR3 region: CASSSSGLAYTGELFF. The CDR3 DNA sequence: TGTGCCAGCAGCTCCTCGGGACTAGCATACACCGGGGAGCTGTTTTTT.

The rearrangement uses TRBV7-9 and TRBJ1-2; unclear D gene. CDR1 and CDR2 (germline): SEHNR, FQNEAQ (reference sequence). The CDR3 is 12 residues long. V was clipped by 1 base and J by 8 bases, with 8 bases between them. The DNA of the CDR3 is TGTGCCAGCAGCTTAGGAGAGCCCGGCTACACCTTC. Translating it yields CASSLGEPGYTF. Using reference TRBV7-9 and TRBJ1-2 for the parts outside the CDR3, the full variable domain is DTGVSQNPRHKITKRGQNVTFRCDPISEHNRLYWYRQTLGQGPEFLTYFQNEAQLEKSRLLSDRFSAERPKGSFSTLEIQRTEQGDSAMYLCASSLGEPGYTFGSGTRLTVV.

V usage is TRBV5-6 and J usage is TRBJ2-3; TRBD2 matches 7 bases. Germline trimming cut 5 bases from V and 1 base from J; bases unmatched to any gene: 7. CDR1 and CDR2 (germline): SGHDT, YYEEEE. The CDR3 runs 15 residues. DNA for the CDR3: TGTGCCAGCAGTCCGGGGGGTAGAGGCACAGATACGCAGTATTTT. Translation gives CASSPGGRGTDTQYF.

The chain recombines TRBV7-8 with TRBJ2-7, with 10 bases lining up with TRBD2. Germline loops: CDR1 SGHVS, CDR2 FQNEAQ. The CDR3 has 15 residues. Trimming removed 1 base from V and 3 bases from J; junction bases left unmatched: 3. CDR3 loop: CASSLVSSGSYEQYF. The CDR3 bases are TGTGCCAGCAGCTTAGTCTCTAGCGGGAGCTACGAGCAGTACTTC.

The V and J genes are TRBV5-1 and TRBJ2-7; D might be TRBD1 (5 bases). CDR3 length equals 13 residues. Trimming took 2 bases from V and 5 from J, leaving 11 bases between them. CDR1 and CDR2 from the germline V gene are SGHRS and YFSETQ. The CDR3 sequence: CASSFQGWDEQYF. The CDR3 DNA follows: TGCGCCAGCAGCTTCCAGGGTTGGGACGAGCAGTACTTC.

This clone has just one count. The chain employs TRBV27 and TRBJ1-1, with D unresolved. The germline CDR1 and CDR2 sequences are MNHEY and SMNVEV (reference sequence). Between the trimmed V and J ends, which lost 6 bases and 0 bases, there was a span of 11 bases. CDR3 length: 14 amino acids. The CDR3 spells CASRDLEMNTEAFF. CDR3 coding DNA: TGTGCCAGCAGAGACCTGGAGATGAACACTGAAGCTTTCTTT.

CDR3: CASSLTSGSETQYF. CDR3 DNA sequence: TGTGCCAGCAGCTTAACTTCCGGCTCAGAGACCCAGTACTTC. This chain uses TRBV11-3 with TRBJ2-5, with no clear D. V shed 2 bases and J shed 4 bases, with 11 bases lying between them. The CDR3 is 14 residues long. Germline V lookup: CDR1 SGHNT, CDR2 YENEEA. Complete variable domain (other parts from reference TRBV11-3 and TRBJ2-5): EAGVVQSPRYKIIEKKQPVAFWCNPISGHNTLYWYLQNLGQGPELLIRYENEEAVDDSQLPKDRFSAERLKGVDSTLKIQPAELGDSAVYLCASSLTSGSETQYFGPGTRLLVL.

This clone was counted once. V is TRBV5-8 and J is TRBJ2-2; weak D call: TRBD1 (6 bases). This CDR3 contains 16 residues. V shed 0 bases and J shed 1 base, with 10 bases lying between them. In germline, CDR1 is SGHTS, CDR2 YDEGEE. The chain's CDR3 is CASSLGRGLNTGELFF. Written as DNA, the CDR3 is TGTGCCAGCAGCTTGGGCAGGGGCCTGAACACCGGGGAGCTGTTTTTT.

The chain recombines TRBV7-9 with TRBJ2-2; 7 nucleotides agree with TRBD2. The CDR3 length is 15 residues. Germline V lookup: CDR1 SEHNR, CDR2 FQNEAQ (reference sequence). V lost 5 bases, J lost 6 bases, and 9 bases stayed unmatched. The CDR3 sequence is CASSDPGLLSGELFF. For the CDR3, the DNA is TGTGCCAGCAGCGACCCGGGACTATTATCCGGGGAGCTGTTTTTT.

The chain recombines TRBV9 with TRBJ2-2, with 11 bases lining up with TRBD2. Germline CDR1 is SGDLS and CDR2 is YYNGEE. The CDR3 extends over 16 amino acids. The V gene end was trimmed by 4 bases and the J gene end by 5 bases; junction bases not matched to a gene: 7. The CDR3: CASSTRTSGRTGELFF. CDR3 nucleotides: TGTGCCAGCAGCACCCGGACTAGCGGGCGAACCGGGGAGCTGTTTTTT.

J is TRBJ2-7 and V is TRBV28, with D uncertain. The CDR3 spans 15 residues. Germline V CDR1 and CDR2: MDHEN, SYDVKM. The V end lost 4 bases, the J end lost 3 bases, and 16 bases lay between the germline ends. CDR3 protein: CASSYSLGRNYEQYF. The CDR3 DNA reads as TGTGCCAGCAGTTACTCCCTTGGCAGAAACTACGAGCAGTACTTC.